The 24 T cell receptor beta chains below come from one sample, sequenced in a study of monozygotic twins with inflammatory bowel disease. TCRdb re-called the 5' RACE reads; one entry per CDR3 protein, DNA not given. This sample lists 350,000 to 400,000 distinct CDR3 sequences; its ten largest clones have 2.5% to 3%. Sequencing was carried out using blood. These receptors were collected from a human donor with ulcerative colitis or Crohn's disease, or a healthy co-twin of an affected twin (not recorded which).

V and J are TRBV10-3 and TRBJ2-3; TCRdb's D call, TRBD1, is unchecked because there is no DNA. The CDR3 runs 13 residues. Germline-derived CDR1 and CDR2 are ENHRY and SYGVKD. The CDR3 sequence is CAINAEQGGTQYF.

The chain has TRBV4-3 and TRBJ2-5. The CDR3 spans 15 residues. Germline CDR1 reads LGHNA; CDR2 reads YSLEER. The CDR3 loop is CASSQGVGYQETQYF.

V usage is TRBV20-1 and J usage is TRBJ2-7; checking the TCRdb D call of TRBD1 is not possible without DNA. Germline V gene data show CDR1 as DFQATT and CDR2 as SNEGSKA (reference sequence). This CDR3 is 14 amino acids long. The CDR3 loop reads CSVQDRALSYEQYF.

The gene calls are TRBV11-2 and TRBJ2-1; absent DNA, TCRdb's TRBD1 call cannot be checked. Per germline, CDR1 SGHAT and CDR2 FQNNGV. The CDR3 length is 19 residues. CDR3 residues: CASSLTPDGSGGSYNEQFF.

CDR3 loop: CASSEQGFDKNIQYF. The chain carries TRBV2 and TRBJ2-4. The CDR3 is made up of 15 amino acids. Germline V gene lookup returns CDR1 SNHLY and CDR2 FYNNEI.

J is TRBJ2-7 and V is TRBV29-1; TCRdb reports TRBD1, a call that lacks DNA to check it against. Germline CDR1 reads SQVTM; CDR2 reads ANQGSEA. CDR3 length: 13 residues. CDR3 residues: CSAGKGALGEQYF.

The chain carries TRBV20-1 and TRBJ2-2. Germline V gene lookup returns CDR1 DFQATT and CDR2 SNEGSKA (reference sequence). The CDR3 covers 14 residues. The CDR3 loop is CSARNQWNTGELFF.

The rearrangement uses TRBV20-1 and TRBJ1-1; TCRdb picks TRBD1, but there is no DNA to check that call. Per the germline V gene, CDR1 is DFQATT and CDR2 is SNEGSKA (reference sequence). CDR3 length: 12 amino acids. The CDR3 reads CSARGRGTEAFF.

The chain has TRBV7-9 and TRBJ2-7; TCRdb's D gene call, TRBD2, goes unchecked for lack of DNA. CDR3 length equals 15 residues. Germline assignment: CDR1 SEHNR and CDR2 FQNEAQ (reference sequence). The CDR3 is CASSPPAGTSYEQYF.

CDR3 loop: CSASDRGRSYEQYF. The chain joins TRBV20-1 to TRBJ2-7; TCRdb picks TRBD1, but there is no DNA to check that call. The CDR3 is made up of 14 amino acids. Per germline, CDR1 DFQATT and CDR2 SNEGSKA (reference sequence).

The chain combines TRBV28 with TRBJ1-1. Germline V gene sequence: CDR1 MDHEN, CDR2 SYDVKM. The CDR3 is made up of 16 amino acids. The CDR3 here is CASSLWGGGANTEAFF.

This chain uses TRBV20-1 with TRBJ1-6; no DNA is available, so the TRBD1 call from TCRdb remains unchecked. This CDR3 has 15 amino acids. Germline V gene data show CDR1 as DFQATT and CDR2 as SNEGSKA (reference sequence). The chain's CDR3 is CSARGQGATNSPLHF.

This rearrangement joins TRBV3-1 to TRBJ2-7; no DNA is available, so the TRBD1 call from TCRdb remains unchecked. Germline assignment: CDR1 LGHDT and CDR2 YNNKEL (reference sequence). The CDR3 runs 16 residues. CDR3 amino acids: CASSLRVSQERDEQYF.

This chain connects TRBV7-6 to TRBJ2-7; TCRdb's D call of TRBD1 is untestable without DNA. CDR3 length: 14 amino acids. CDR1 is SGHVS and CDR2 is FNYEAQ in the germline V gene. The CDR3 is CASSSGQATWEQYF.

This chain links TRBV29-1 with TRBJ2-5; TCRdb returns TRBD1, unconfirmable since there is no DNA. Looked up from germline, CDR1 is SQVTM and CDR2 is ANQGSEA. CDR3 size: 14 residues. The chain's CDR3 is CSVPGQIFRETQYF.

J is TRBJ2-2 and V is TRBV4-2; TCRdb designates TRBD1, a call that cannot be tested without DNA. CDR3 size: 15 residues. Germline V lookup: CDR1 LGHNA, CDR2 YNFKEQ. CDR3: CASSQESGDDGELFF.

The chain couples TRBV12-3 or TRBV12-4 to TRBJ1-5; TCRdb names TRBD1, which stays unverified in the absence of DNA. This CDR3 is 14 amino acids long. The CDR3 spells CASRAPGGNQPQHF.

J is TRBJ2-4 and V is TRBV9; TCRdb's assignment of TRBD1 cannot be checked, as there is no DNA. This CDR3 is built from 13 residues. Looked up from germline, CDR1 is SGDLS and CDR2 is YYNGEE. This chain's CDR3 is CASSGGQGFIQYF.

The rearrangement uses TRBV11-2 and TRBJ1-3. CDR1 and CDR2 from the germline V gene are SGHAT and FQNNGV. The CDR3 is 17 amino acids. The CDR3 region is CASSRSTRQTSGNTIYF.

The CDR3: CASSLRGYSTDTQYF. This chain connects TRBV11-2 to TRBJ2-3; the TCRdb call, TRBD1, lacks DNA for checking. Germline CDR1 SGHAT, CDR2 FQNNGV. This CDR3 has 15 amino acids. Filled out from reference TRBV11-2 and TRBJ2-3, the complete variable domain reads EAGVAQSPRYKIIEKRQSVAFWCNPISGHATLYWYQQILGQGPKLLIQFQNNGVVDDSQLPKDRFSAERLKGVDSTLKIQPAKLEDSAVYLCASSLRGYSTDTQYFGPGTRLTVL.

The chain recombines TRBV28 with TRBJ1-2; TCRdb's D call, TRBD1, is unchecked because there is no DNA. The CDR3 has 15 residues. Germline V lookup: CDR1 MDHEN, CDR2 SYDVKM. Here the CDR3 reads CASSRDRDRDYGYTF.

The chain couples TRBV21-1 to TRBJ2-7; TCRdb returns TRBD1, unconfirmable since there is no DNA. TRBV21-1 is shown as a pseudogene. The CDR3 loop spans 13 amino acids. The CDR3: CASSKQGVHEQYF.

The chain couples TRBV27 to TRBJ2-3; as DNA is missing, the TRBD1 call by TCRdb cannot be tested. Germline V lookup: CDR1 MNHEY, CDR2 SMNVEV (reference sequence). This CDR3 comprises 20 residues. The CDR3 is CASRSSLLRTASSSTDTQYF.

The gene calls are TRBV7-2 and TRBJ1-4; TCRdb outputs TRBD1, but without DNA this stays unchecked. The CDR3 totals 14 residues. Per the germline V gene, CDR1 is SGHTA and CDR2 is FQGNSA. The CDR3 is CASSLAGVGEKLFF. Using reference TRBV7-2 and TRBJ1-4 for the parts outside the CDR3, the full variable domain is GAGVSQSPSNKVTEKGKDVELRCDPISGHTALYWYRQSLGQGLEFLIYFQGNSAPDKSGLPSDRFSAERTGGSVSTLTIQRTQQEDSAVYLCASSLAGVGEKLFFGSGTQLSVL.